This T cell receptor (beta chain) emerged from a study of neoadjuvant anti-PD-1 for oral cavity cancer (dated by TCRdb to the early 2020s). Background for the entire study: Before curative-intent surgical resection, most patients were given three to four biweekly doses of nivolumab at 3 mg/kg. Patients who did not progress were given a fourth nivolumab dose at about day 43 and had definitive surgical resection on days 50-56. Under RECIST 1.1, a patient counted as a responder if showing complete response, partial response or stable disease, and as a non-responder if showing progression. An approximately 32% response rate was observed in the parent correlative cohort, in which more than 9 patients were included. Results the study describes overall, beyond this receptor: Only a few patients per response group were included in the TCR analyses, and larger cohorts for validation were called for by the authors. A higher pretreatment blood Treg/Th17 ratio correlated with both higher pretreatment blood TCRbeta clonality and lower post-treatment tumor TCRbeta clonality. After neoadjuvant nivolumab, significantly higher T cell clonality (Gini index) was found within PBMCs in non-responders than in responders.

Sample time point, as interpreted from the label and publication: after neoadjuvant nivolumab, at surgical resection. Patients were newly diagnosed with stage II-IVA oral cavity squamous cell carcinoma and had received no prior systemic or radiation treatment. The cohort was composed of patients with HPV-negative, locally advanced oral cavity squamous cell carcinoma. Peripheral blood mononuclear cells were analyzed directly, without maintenance or expansion in culture. Samples came from a longitudinal correlative study of a single-arm phase II trial of neoadjuvant nivolumab in oral cavity squamous cell carcinoma. Genomic DNA-based TCRbeta sequencing was performed on subject-matched pre- and post-treatment PBMCs and tumors from three responders and three non-responders. Peripheral blood mononuclear cells were collected before nivolumab treatment and again after treatment, at the time of surgery. The Maxwell RSC DNA from Cells kit was used to extract genomic DNA from PBMCs.

PBMC libraries used mostly 480 ng of input genomic DNA for deep sequencing, with six replicates per sample. The immunoSEQ hsTCRbeta kit was used to prepare TCRbeta libraries according to the manufacturer's instructions. The completed libraries were mixed into a single pool at 3 nM, then sequenced with an Illumina NovaSeq 6000 S4 flow cell. The paper's data handling went like this. Raw data preprocessing and quality control were performed with the immunoSEQ Analyzer. The analysis was restricted to productive rearrangements, with each unique CDR3 amino acid sequence defining a clonotype. Repertoire clonality was estimated as the Gini-Simpson index, computed with the R package tcR. Gini indices were compared with Student's t test, and associations with tumor size change were assessed by Pearson correlation. Drawn from immuneACCESS, this table holds only the in-frame rearrangements with V and J called that TCRdb kept. Clones are partly lost; checked studies trace under half to an unresolved V gene and leave the rest unexplained. V and J calls and clone size follow that table, whereas D and trimming were derived from the DNA. This sample comprises about 8,400 clones, roughly 74% of them detected only once. Of the sample, under 3% is held by the ten largest clones.

As concerns this clone: Its antigen remains unidentified. Base qualities are not at hand, and no much larger clone is one base apart.

The source of this sequence is a person aged 40 to 85 with oral cavity squamous cell carcinoma. The sequenced sample was PBMCs, obtained after nivolumab (anti-PD-1) treatment.

The CDR3 region: CASSWLSGEHYEQYF. The DNA sequence is given as TGCGCCAGCAGCTGGCTGAGCGGGGAACATTACGAGCAGTACTTC. The receptor chain draws on TRBV5-1 and TRBJ2-7, with TRBD2 matching 7 junction bases. Germline trimming amounts to 3 bases on V and 4 bases on J, with 10 as the count of junction bases outside the gene matches. The CDR3 starts with the cysteine, ends with the phenylalanine, and has 15 residues. Only the CDR3 DNA stays, 45 bases, in frame from base 1. The germline V gene gives CDR1 as SGHRS and CDR2 as YFSETQ.